A selection of T cell receptor beta chains follows, all from one sample in a study of spatial heterogeneity in lung cancer. TCRdb fed the 5' RACE reads into MiXCR, producing one record per CDR3 protein. The top ten clones hold more than 4% of a sample with about 23,000 distinct CDR3 sequences, approximately 4.8% of them seen once. The sequences come from PBMCs, collected at surgery. These receptors all stem from a male donor with early-stage non-small cell lung cancer. The CDR3 runs from the conserved cysteine through the conserved F or W.

v_call	cdr3_aa
TRBV20-1	CSARQSGRTETQYF
TRBV20-1	CSARDKGTGRATEAFF
TRBV7-2	CASSLGQGSRIGYTF
TRBV6-1	CASSDRGDINQPQHF
TRBV5-1	CASSSGQGDEQYF
TRBV27	CASSLRGATTNQPQHF
TRBV19	CASSPRGNQPQHF
TRBV12-3/TRBV12-4	CASSNGPTSGNYNEQFF
TRBV20-1	CSARTPGQADYGYTF
TRBV11-2	CASSFGGWAANTGELFF
TRBV11-2	CASSLEGTGDYEQYF
TRBV15	CATSRGAALGDQPQHF
TRBV7-9	CASSLGPSTDTQYF
TRBV6-6	CASSLNPNEKLFF
TRBV7-8	CASSYIQTGELFF
TRBV29-1	CSVAGYTGDTQYF
TRBV6-6	CASSSGTFTAFF
TRBV19	CASSHRGLSTDTQYF
TRBV12-3/TRBV12-4	CASGLRTSGISEQYF
TRBV3-1	CASSHFGGPGDEQYF
TRBV6-5	CASSYDSTGTAGFPLHF
TRBV10-3	CAISDPSGSGSDTQYF
TRBV28	CASSSPGQGNSPLHF
TRBV20-1	CSARQPGTSGDTQYF